This T cell receptor (beta chain) was found in a study of blood T cells in healthy people across ages. A second PCR, run for roughly 7 to 11 cycles, used a sample-barcoded 5' primer plus a J-beta primer mix. TCRdb re-called the 5' RACE reads through MiXCR, storing one row per CDR3 protein. In the table there are more than 900,000 distinct CDR3 sequences, approximately 26% of which are singletons. The CDR3 contains 10 residues. The germline CDR1 and CDR2 sequences are ENHRY and SYGVKD. Trimming left V 10 bases short and J 4 bases short, with 7 bases between. The same sample was also studied in work on T cells of mothers and their children.

This rearrangement joins TRBV10-3 to TRBJ1-2; tentatively, D is TRBD1 (5 bases). Sequencing input: blood. This TCR was sampled from a girl aged 2-10 years in good health. CDR3 loop: CATGGYGYTF. The CDR3 DNA sequence: TGTGCCACCGGGGGCTATGGCTACACCTTC.